These 27 T cell receptor beta chains originate from one sample sequenced in a study of T cell repertoires in cytomegalovirus infection. MiXCR, run by TCRdb on the reads, gives a single entry per CDR3 protein. Among under 600,000 distinct CDR3 sequences listed, approximately 15% were seen once. Sequencing was carried out using CD8+ T cells from PBMCs. The origin of the receptors is a human donor in good health (CMV status not recorded). Some clones in this sample may be carry-over from other donors' samples.

There are a few counts of this clonotype. The V gene is TRBV6-6, the J gene TRBJ2-1, with 12 bases matching TRBD1. V shed 7 bases, J shed 6 bases, and the junction held 10 bases outside the gene matches. Germline V gene lookup returns CDR1 MNHNY and CDR2 SVGAGI (reference sequence). This CDR3 has 16 amino acids. CDR3 DNA sequence: TGTGCCAGCATACCCCCGGGGGGACAGGGGGCCAATGAGCAGTTCTTC. The encoded protein is CASIPPGGQGANEQFF.

With regard to this clonotype: A much larger clone sits a single nucleotide away, making a read error possible. This chain's CDR3 is CASSYRDKCREQYF. The DNA for the CDR3 is TGTGCCAGCAGTTACCGGGACAAGTGCCGGGAGCAGTACTTC. The genes are TRBV6-6 and TRBJ2-7; possibly TRBD1 for D (6 bases). Germline V gene lookup returns CDR1 MNHNY and CDR2 SVGAGI (reference sequence). The V gene lost 2 bases and the J gene lost 7 bases, with 15 bases spanning the gap. This CDR3 region has 14 residues.

The rearrangement joins TRBV15 to TRBJ2-1; D call uncertain. V lost 1 base to trimming and J lost 0 bases, with 7 bases between them. Germline assignment: CDR1 LNHNV and CDR2 YYDKDF (reference sequence). This CDR3 comprises 15 residues. DNA of the CDR3: TGTGCCACCAGCAGAGCCGTTAGCTCCTACAATGAGCAGTTCTTC. This translates into CATSRAVSSYNEQFF.

This clonotype was found a few times. The chain is built from TRBV9 and TRBJ1-6, with 8 bases that match TRBD1. Germline values: CDR1 SGDLS, CDR2 YYNGEE. This CDR3 is 16 amino acids long. V shed 4 bases and J 0 bases; nucleotides not matched to a gene: 3. The CDR3 nucleotides are TGTGCCAGCAGCCTGGACAGGGTCTCCTATAATTCACCCCTCCACTTT. Translation: CASSLDRVSYNSPLHF.

This clonotype showed up many times. The chain recombines TRBV7-6 with TRBJ2-3, with D uncertain. CDR3 length equals 12 residues. Germline loops: CDR1 SGHVS, CDR2 FNYEAQ. V lost 7 bases, J lost 0 bases, and 5 bases lay in between. The chain's CDR3 is CASTDSTDTQYF. The CDR3 DNA reads as TGTGCCAGCACGGACAGCACAGATACGCAGTATTTT.

V and J are TRBV6-2 or TRBV6-3 and TRBJ1-5, with D possibly matching TRBD1 (5 bases). The CDR3 consists of 14 residues. Germline CDR1 reads MNHEY; CDR2 reads SVGEGT. V was trimmed by 2 bases and J by 11 bases, leaving 16 bases between them. The CDR3 here is CASSYGGTARAQHF. The CDR3 nucleotides are TGTGCCAGCAGTTACGGGGGGACGGCCCGAGCCCAGCATTTT.

For this clonotype: This may be a read error, as it is one base from a much larger clone. No conserved phenylalanine or tryptophan is present at the end of the CDR3, so a read error is the likely explanation. This chain uses TRBV18 with TRBJ2-7; D remains unclear. The germline V and J ends were trimmed by 1 base and 0 bases, with 19 bases remaining between them. The CDR3 sequence is 18 residues long. Germline-derived CDR1 and CDR2 are KGHSH and LQKENI. CDR3 in amino acids: CASSPLQRQSLSSYEQYL. CDR3 bases: TGTGCCAGCTCACCACTTCAGCGTCAGTCGCTAAGCTCCTACGAGCAGTACTTA.

This clonotype has a count of ten or more. The chain employs TRBV11-2 and TRBJ2-1; D unclear. The CDR3 contains 16 residues. V lost 5 bases, J lost 5 bases, and 19 bases lay in between. Germline-derived CDR1 and CDR2 are SGHAT and FQNNGV. CDR3 in DNA: TGTGCCAGCAGCCTCCCTGTGGTGTCCCCCAACAATGAGCAGTTCTTC. It codes for CASSLPVVSPNNEQFF. The variable domain in full, completed from reference TRBV11-2 and TRBJ2-1, reads EAGVAQSPRYKIIEKRQSVAFWCNPISGHATLYWYQQILGQGPKLLIQFQNNGVVDDSQLPKDRFSAERLKGVDSTLKIQPAKLEDSAVYLCASSLPVVSPNNEQFFGPGTRLTVL.

This clonotype was observed a handful of times. This chain links TRBV3-1 with TRBJ1-1, with D uncertain. The CDR3 covers 16 residues. Germline CDR1 LGHDT, CDR2 YNNKEL (reference sequence). Between the trimmed V and J ends, which lost 4 bases and 4 bases, there was a span of 19 bases. CDR3: CASSPSLWPWSTEAFF. DNA of the CDR3: TGTGCCAGCAGCCCAAGTTTATGGCCCTGGAGCACTGAAGCTTTCTTT.

This clonotype was detected only a few times. This chain uses TRBV7-6 with TRBJ2-7, with unresolved D. Germline CDR1 is SGHVS and CDR2 is FNYEAQ. The germline V and J ends were trimmed by 6 bases and 3 bases, with 12 bases remaining between them. The CDR3 contains 13 residues. The CDR3 DNA is TGTGCCAGCAGGTCGGGCGCGGACTACGAGCAGTACTTC. Translated: CASRSGADYEQYF. Looking up the rest from reference TRBV7-6 and TRBJ2-7 gives the full variable domain: GAGVSQSPRYKVTKRGQDVALRCDPISGHVSLYWYRQALGQGPEFLTYFNYEAQQDKSGLPNDRFSAERPEGSISTLTIQRTEQRDSAMYRCASRSGADYEQYFGPGTRLTVT.

This clonotype was seen more than once but under ten times. The chain links TRBV6-1 to TRBJ2-2; TRBD2 aligns across 10 bases. V lost 0 bases to trimming and J lost 7 bases; unmatched junction nucleotides: 11. Per germline, CDR1 MNHNS and CDR2 SASEGT. CDR3 length: 18 residues. In DNA, the CDR3 is TGTGCCAGCAGTGAAGCAATCCGAGCGGGGGGGCGCAGCGGGGAGCTGTTTTTT. This codes for CASSEAIRAGGRSGELFF.

This clonotype has a handful of counts. The gene calls are TRBV12-5 and TRBJ2-1, with 7 bases that match TRBD1. Per the germline V gene, CDR1 is LGHNT and CDR2 is FRNRAP. The CDR3 runs 13 residues. V trimming: 2 bases; J trimming: 10 bases; junction bases outside the gene matches: 5. The CDR3 nucleotides read TGTGCTAGTGGTTTGATAGGACAGGCAGAGCAGTTCTTC. Residues: CASGLIGQAEQFF.

There are a few counts of this clonotype. The chain links TRBV6-6 to TRBJ2-7, with 8 bases matching TRBD2. V was pared by 4 bases and J by 2 bases, with 7 bases of the junction left unmatched. Per germline, CDR1 MNHNY and CDR2 SVGAGI (reference sequence). The CDR3 has 15 residues. The CDR3 here is CASSWLAGTTYEQYF. In DNA form, the CDR3 reads TGTGCCAGCAGTTGGTTAGCGGGGACGACCTACGAGCAGTACTTC.

The chain combines TRBV12-3 or TRBV12-4 with TRBJ1-2, with TRBD1 matching 7 bases. The V segment lost 5 bases and the J segment 4 bases; nucleotides outside the gene matches: 7. CDR3 length: 14 amino acids. CDR3 nucleotides: TGTGCCAGCAGTGCCAGGGGGGAAGGCTATGGCTACACCTTC. It is translated as CASSARGEGYGYTF.

Written as DNA, the CDR3 is TGTGCCAGCAGCCAAGAAGGAGGCACAGATACGCAGTATTTT. Protein product: CASSQEGGTDTQYF. This chain uses TRBV14 with TRBJ2-3; D is ambiguous. Trimming took 0 bases from V and 1 from J, leaving 5 bases between them. CDR1 and CDR2 from the germline V gene are SGHDN and FVKESK. The CDR3 covers 14 residues.

This clonotype was seen more than once but under ten times. The rearrangement uses TRBV30 and TRBJ1-1; no firm D call. Trimming took off 5 bases at V and 4 bases at J, with 11 bases between the two ends. The V gene's germline CDR1 is GTSNPN and CDR2 SVGIG (reference sequence). The CDR3 has 12 residues. The CDR3 nucleotides are TGTGCCTGGTCTCCAGGAGGCACTGAAGCTTTCTTT. Translating gives CAWSPGGTEAFF. Using reference TRBV30 and TRBJ1-1 for the parts outside the CDR3, the full variable domain is SQTIHQWPATLVQPVGSPLSLECTVEGTSNPNLYWYRQAAGRGLQLLFYSVGIGQISSEVPQNLSASRPQDRQFILSSKKLLLSDSGFYLCAWSPGGTEAFFGQGTRLTVV.

Ten or more counts support this clonotype. This chain connects TRBV7-9 to TRBJ2-3; 11 bases are shared with TRBD2. CDR1 and CDR2 (germline): SEHNR, FQNEAQ (reference sequence). The CDR3 spans 15 residues. V gave up 5 bases and J gave up 6 bases; unmatched junction bases: 7. The CDR3 DNA reads as TGTGCCAGCAGCCTGACTAGCGGGGCCGCCGATACGCAGTATTTT. It yields the protein CASSLTSGAADTQYF.

This clonotype was detected only a few times. The V call is TRBV19, the J call TRBJ1-1; D remains ambiguous. The germline V and J ends were trimmed by 3 bases and 1 base, with 6 bases remaining between them. This CDR3 has 13 residues. CDR1 and CDR2 (germline): LNHDA, SQIVND (reference sequence). CDR3 nucleotide sequence: TGTGCCAGTAGTATCGCAAGGAACACTGAAGCTTTCTTT. Residues: CASSIARNTEAFF.

This clonotype came up many times. This chain uses TRBV7-2 with TRBJ2-1; D may match TRBD1 or TRBD2 (5 bases each). CDR1 is SGHTA, CDR2 FQGNSA, per germline. Between the trimmed V and J ends, which lost 1 base and 8 bases, there was a span of 24 bases. The CDR3 contains 18 residues. The CDR3 DNA reads as TGTGCCAGCAGCTTAGGGGGATTGGGTGTAGCAGGGACCTATGAGCAGTTCTTC. As protein: CASSLGGLGVAGTYEQFF.

This clonotype was counted a few times. The CDR3 loop is CASSPHPGGEQPQHF. As DNA, the CDR3 is TGTGCCAGCAGCCCTCATCCCGGTGGGGAACAGCCCCAGCATTTT. V gene TRBV6-6 combines with J gene TRBJ1-5; D is unresolved. Looked up from germline, CDR1 is MNHNY and CDR2 is SVGAGI (reference sequence). V gave up 6 bases and J gave up 7 bases, with 19 bases separating them. The CDR3 totals 15 residues.

This clonotype was seen ten or more times. The chain carries TRBV7-2 and TRBJ1-1; 7 bases fit TRBD1. Germline CDR1 is SGHTA and CDR2 is FQGNSA. The CDR3 contains 17 residues. J gave up 1 base and V 1 base, and 9 bases lay outside the gene matches. The CDR3 reads CASSLVGEGARNTEAFF. For the CDR3, the DNA is TGTGCCAGCAGCTTAGTTGGGGAGGGGGCCAGGAACACTGAAGCTTTCTTT. The entire variable domain, with the rest obtained from reference TRBV7-2 and TRBJ1-1, is as follows: GAGVSQSPSNKVTEKGKDVELRCDPISGHTALYWYRQSLGQGLEFLIYFQGNSAPDKSGLPSDRFSAERTGGSVSTLTIQRTQQEDSAVYLCASSLVGEGARNTEAFFGQGTRLTVV.

In this sample, this clonotype turned up a few times. This rearrangement joins TRBV7-9 to TRBJ2-1; 11 bases are a match to TRBD1. V lost 2 bases and J lost 4; bases outside the gene matches: 7. Germline V gives CDR1 SEHNR, CDR2 FQNEAQ (reference sequence). The CDR3 length is 17 residues. CDR3 protein: CASSLSAGQGGYNEQFF. The CDR3 DNA follows: TGTGCCAGCAGCTTATCTGCGGGACAGGGGGGGTACAATGAGCAGTTCTTC.

This clonotype appeared many times. The chain joins TRBV12-3 or TRBV12-4 to TRBJ1-2; 9 bases map to TRBD1. The CDR3 extends over 16 amino acids. V dropped 4 bases and J dropped 7; count of bases not matched to a gene: 13. This chain's CDR3 is CASSSSGTGTVRGYTF. The DNA for the CDR3 is TGTGCCAGCAGTTCTTCCGGGACAGGGACCGTCCGTGGCTACACCTTC.

This clonotype occurred a few times. The chain combines TRBV5-1 with TRBJ2-7; 9 bases agree with TRBD1. Germline V gene lookup returns CDR1 SGHRS and CDR2 YFSETQ. The CDR3 loop spans 15 amino acids. V was clipped by 3 bases and J by 4 bases; unmatched bases: 8. The CDR3 region is CASSSGQGNFYEQYF. DNA for the CDR3: TGCGCCAGCAGCTCGGGACAGGGAAATTTTTACGAGCAGTACTTC.

This clonotype was detected many times. The chain has TRBV10-3 and TRBJ1-1, with 8 bases identical to TRBD1. The CDR3 covers 20 residues. The germline V gene has CDR1 ENHRY and CDR2 SYGVKD. V trimming: 4 bases; J trimming: 0 bases; junction bases outside the gene matches: 19. The CDR3 here is CAISGLGQDLREALNTEAFF. In nucleotides, the CDR3 is TGTGCCATCAGTGGATTGGGACAGGACCTAAGGGAGGCCCTGAACACTGAAGCTTTCTTT.

Note on this clonotype: A clone one base away is much larger, so this may be a read error. The gene calls are TRBV7-3 and TRBJ1-2; 7 nucleotides align to TRBD1. There are 13 residues in the CDR3. The germline V gene has CDR1 SGHTA and CDR2 FQGTGA. V lost 5 bases and J lost 10; bases outside the gene matches: 10. CDR3 DNA: TGTGCCAGCAGCATCATCCAAGGGGGCGTCTACACCTTC. This gives the protein CASSIIQGGVYTF.

This clonotype was observed a few times. The rearrangement links TRBV4-2 to TRBJ2-1; 7 nucleotides align to TRBD2. Per germline, CDR1 LGHNA and CDR2 YNFKEQ. Trimming at V came to 4 bases and at J to 5 bases, leaving 17 bases not matched to a gene. This CDR3 has 18 amino acids. The CDR3 spells CASSPLGLTSELDNEQFF. The DNA of the CDR3 is TGTGCCAGCAGCCCCCTGGGCCTAACTAGCGAATTAGACAATGAGCAGTTCTTC.